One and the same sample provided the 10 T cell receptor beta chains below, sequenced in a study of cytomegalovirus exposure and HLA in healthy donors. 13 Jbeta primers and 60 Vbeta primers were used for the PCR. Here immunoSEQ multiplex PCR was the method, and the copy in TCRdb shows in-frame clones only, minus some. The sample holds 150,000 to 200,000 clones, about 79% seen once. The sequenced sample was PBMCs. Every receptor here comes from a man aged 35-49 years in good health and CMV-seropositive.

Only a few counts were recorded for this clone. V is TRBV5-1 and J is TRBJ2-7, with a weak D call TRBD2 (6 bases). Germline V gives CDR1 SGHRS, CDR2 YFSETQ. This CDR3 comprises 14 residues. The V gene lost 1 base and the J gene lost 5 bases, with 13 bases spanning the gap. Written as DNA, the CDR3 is TGCGCCAGCAGCTTGTCTAGCGCTGTCCACGAGCAGTACTTC. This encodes CASSLSSAVHEQYF.

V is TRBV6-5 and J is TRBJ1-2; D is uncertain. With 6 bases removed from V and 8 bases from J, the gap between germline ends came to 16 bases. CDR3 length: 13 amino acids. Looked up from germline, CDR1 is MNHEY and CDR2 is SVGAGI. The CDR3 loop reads CASRDSRVGGYTF. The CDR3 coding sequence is TGTGCCAGCAGGGACTCCCGGGTCGGCGGCTACACCTTC.

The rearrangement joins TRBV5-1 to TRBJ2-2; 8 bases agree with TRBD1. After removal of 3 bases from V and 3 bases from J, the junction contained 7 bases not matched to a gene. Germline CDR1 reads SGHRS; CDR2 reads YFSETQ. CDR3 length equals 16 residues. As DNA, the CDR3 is TGCGCCAGCAGCTCACAAGGACAGGGTCACACCGGGGAGCTGTTTTTT. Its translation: CASSSQGQGHTGELFF.

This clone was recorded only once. CDR3 sequence (DNA): TGTGCCAGTAGTATAGTCAGTGGTCAGACCTACAATGAGCAGTTCTTC. Translated, it gives CASSIVSGQTYNEQFF. The chain uses TRBV19 and TRBJ2-1, with D unresolved. V lost 1 base to trimming and J lost 2 bases, with 12 bases between them. The CDR3 runs 16 residues. In germline, CDR1 is LNHDA, CDR2 SQIVND (reference sequence).

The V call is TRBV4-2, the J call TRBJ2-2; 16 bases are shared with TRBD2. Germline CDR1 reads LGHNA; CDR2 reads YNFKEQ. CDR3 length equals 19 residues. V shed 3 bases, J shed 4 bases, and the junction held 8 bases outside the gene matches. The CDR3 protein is CASSQGGLAGGPSTGELFF. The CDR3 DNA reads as TGTGCCAGCAGCCAGGGGGGACTAGCGGGAGGGCCAAGCACCGGGGAGCTGTTTTTT.

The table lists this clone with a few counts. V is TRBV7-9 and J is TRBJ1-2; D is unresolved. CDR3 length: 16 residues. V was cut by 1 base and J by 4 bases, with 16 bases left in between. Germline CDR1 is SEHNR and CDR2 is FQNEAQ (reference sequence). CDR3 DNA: TGTGCCAGCAGCTTAGTCGGAGCAGGTGGAGGCTATGGCTACACCTTC. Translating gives CASSLVGAGGGYGYTF.

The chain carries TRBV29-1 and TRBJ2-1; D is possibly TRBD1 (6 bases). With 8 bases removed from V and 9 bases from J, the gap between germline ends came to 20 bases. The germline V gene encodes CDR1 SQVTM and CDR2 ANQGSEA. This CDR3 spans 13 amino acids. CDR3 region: CSLTRGAKTEQFF. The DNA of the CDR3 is TGCAGCCTCACCAGGGGCGCGAAGACTGAGCAGTTCTTC.

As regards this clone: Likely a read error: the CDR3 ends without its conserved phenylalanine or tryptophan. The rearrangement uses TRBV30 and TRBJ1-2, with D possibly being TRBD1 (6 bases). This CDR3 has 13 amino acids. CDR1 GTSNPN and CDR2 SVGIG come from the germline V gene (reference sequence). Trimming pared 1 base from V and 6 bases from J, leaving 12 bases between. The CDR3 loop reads CAWSGDMPHGYTL. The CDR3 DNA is TGTGCCTGGAGTGGGGACATGCCTCATGGCTACACCCTC.

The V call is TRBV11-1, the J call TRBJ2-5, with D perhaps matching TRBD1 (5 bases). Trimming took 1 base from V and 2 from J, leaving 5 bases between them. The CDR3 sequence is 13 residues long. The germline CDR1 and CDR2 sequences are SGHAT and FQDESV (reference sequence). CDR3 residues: CASSLGQQETQYF. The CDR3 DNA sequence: TGTGCCAGCAGCTTAGGACAGCAAGAGACCCAGTACTTC.

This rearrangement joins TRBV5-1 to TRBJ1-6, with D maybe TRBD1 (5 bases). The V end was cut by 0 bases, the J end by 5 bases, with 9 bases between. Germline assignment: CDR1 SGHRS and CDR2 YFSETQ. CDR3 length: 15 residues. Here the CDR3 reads CASSLEGRDNSPLHF. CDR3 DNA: TGCGCCAGCAGCTTGGAGGGCAGGGATAATTCACCCCTCCACTTT.